A single sample gave rise to the 30 T cell receptor beta chains below, sequenced in a study of cytomegalovirus exposure and HLA in healthy donors. The primer mix had 60 Vbeta and 13 Jbeta primers. TCRdb keeps only in-frame clones here, not all; method: immunoSEQ multiplex PCR. The sample records approximately 160,000 clones, 84% being singletons. The sequenced sample was PBMCs. These TCRs come from a boy aged 2 to 9 in good health and CMV-seronegative.

The J gene is TRBJ2-3, the V gene TRBV18; weak D call: TRBD1 (5 bases). The CDR3 covers 14 residues. Trimming removed 6 bases at V and 4 bases at J, with 14 bases between. Germline lookup yields CDR1 KGHSH and CDR2 LQKENI. The CDR3 reads CASSRTQQADTQYF. As DNA, the CDR3 is TGTGCCAGCTCGCGCACCCAACAGGCAGATACGCAGTATTTT.

With respect to this clone: An end of the junction does not agree with germline; a read error may underlie this. The chain combines TRBV6-1 with TRBJ2-1; 8 bases map to TRBD1. Per germline, CDR1 MNHNS and CDR2 SASEGT. The CDR3 loop spans 13 amino acids. The CDR3, as DNA: TGTGCCAGCAGTGACCCCCTTGGGACAGGTGGGCTCTTC. The encoded protein is CASSDPLGTGGLF.

The rearrangement joins TRBV29-1 to TRBJ2-7; possible D gene TRBD2, 5 bases. This CDR3 has 12 residues. V was shortened by 4 bases and J by 3 bases, with 10 bases between the two germline ends. CDR1 SQVTM and CDR2 ANQGSEA come from the germline V gene. CDR3 nucleotide sequence: TGCAGCGTTGCCTGGGAGAACTACGAGCAGTACTTC. This encodes CSVAWENYEQYF.

This chain connects TRBV5-1 to TRBJ2-3; TRBD1 is a possible D gene (5 bases). V was cut by 6 bases and J by 1 base, with 12 bases left in between. The CDR3 runs to 14 residues. Germline CDR1 SGHRS, CDR2 YFSETQ. In DNA, the CDR3 is TGCGCCAGCACCACAGGAATCGGCACAGATACGCAGTATTTT. This codes for CASTTGIGTDTQYF.

This clone was seen once. The chain joins TRBV28 to TRBJ1-4, with TRBD1 identical over 9 bases. This CDR3 has 15 residues. Germline loops: CDR1 MDHEN, CDR2 SYDVKM. V lost 5 bases to trimming and J lost 3 bases; unmatched junction nucleotides: 4. The CDR3 nucleotides read TGTGCCAGCAGTCCGACAGGGGGAGCTAATGAAAAACTGTTTTTT. Protein sequence: CASSPTGGANEKLFF.

This chain uses TRBV11-2 with TRBJ2-1; TRBD2 might be the D (6 bases). V dropped 0 bases and J dropped 6 bases, with 12 bases sitting between them. This CDR3 contains 15 residues. CDR1 and CDR2 from the germline V gene are SGHAT and FQNNGV. The CDR3 DNA reads TGTGCCAGCAGCTTAGAGGGGGGTGGTCTCAATGAGCAGTTCTTC. Translation: CASSLEGGGLNEQFF.

The V gene is TRBV19, the J gene TRBJ2-1; the D gene is possibly TRBD1 (5 bases). CDR3 length: 13 amino acids. Deletions cut 7 bases from V and 9 bases from J, with 16 bases between. From germline, CDR1 is LNHDA and CDR2 SQIVND (reference sequence). The CDR3 here is CASTGYDHAEQFF. The CDR3 bases are TGTGCCAGTACAGGGTACGATCATGCTGAGCAGTTCTTC.

The rearrangement uses TRBV29-1 and TRBJ1-3, with D possibly TRBD1 on 6 matching bases. The ends were cut back, 7 bases at V and 4 bases at J, with 14 bases in the middle. There are 13 residues in the CDR3. CDR1 SQVTM and CDR2 ANQGSEA come from the germline V gene. The CDR3, as DNA: TGCAGCGCCGGCGGGGGGCCAGGAAACACCATATATTTT. Amino acid sequence: CSAGGGPGNTIYF.

The rearrangement links TRBV5-1 to TRBJ1-2; TRBD1 is a possible D gene (6 bases). Trimming shortened V by 4 bases and J by 3 bases, and 16 bases separated the two germline ends. Germline V lookup: CDR1 SGHRS, CDR2 YFSETQ. The CDR3 consists of 15 residues. The CDR3, as DNA: TGCGCCAGCAGCCCCAGACAGGACTCGGACTATGGCTACACCTTC. Amino acids: CASSPRQDSDYGYTF.

The CDR3 spells CASSLDSSSYEQYF. In DNA, the CDR3 is TGTGCCAGCAGCTTAGACTCGTCGTCCTACGAGCAGTACTTC. The chain combines TRBV11-2 with TRBJ2-5; D remains ambiguous. Matching the DNA end better, TRBJ2-7 makes the J call doubtful. The CDR3 runs to 14 residues. Germline loops: CDR1 SGHAT, CDR2 FQNNGV.

The table lists this clone with a count of one. The V gene is TRBV5-6, the J gene TRBJ2-3, with 8 bases identical to TRBD2. The CDR3 spans 14 residues. With 2 bases clipped from V and 6 bases from J, the junction kept 5 bases outside the gene matches. Germline V gene lookup returns CDR1 SGHDT and CDR2 YYEEEE. CDR3 protein: CASSFFSGMDTQYF. In nucleotides, the CDR3 is TGTGCCAGCAGCTTTTTTAGCGGGATGGATACGCAGTATTTT.

The J gene is TRBJ2-5, the V gene TRBV5-4; a weak D match, TRBD1 (6 bases). V lost 3 bases to trimming and J lost 8 bases, with 11 bases between them. The length of the CDR3 is 12 residues. The germline CDR1 and CDR2 sequences are SGHNT and YYREEE (reference sequence). The CDR3 loop is CASSSDGTTQYF. The CDR3 nucleotides are TGTGCCAGCAGCTCGGACGGGACAACCCAGTACTTC.

The chain has TRBV28 and TRBJ2-1; D remains unclear. In germline, CDR1 is MDHEN, CDR2 SYDVKM. V lost 4 bases to trimming and J lost 2 bases, with 9 bases between them. This CDR3 contains 14 residues. This CDR3 reads CASSSLETYNEQFF. CDR3 nucleotides: TGTGCCAGCAGTTCCCTAGAGACCTACAATGAGCAGTTCTTC.

The V call is TRBV20-1, the J call TRBJ1-1; D uncertain. The CDR3 covers 11 residues. CDR1 is DFQATT and CDR2 is SNEGSKA in the germline V gene (reference sequence). Trimming took 3 bases from V and 3 from J, leaving 5 bases between them. CDR3 sequence: CSARQDTEAFF. In nucleotides, the CDR3 is TGCAGTGCTAGGCAGGACACTGAAGCTTTCTTT.

V usage is TRBV5-4 and J usage is TRBJ1-1, with D uncertain. The length of the CDR3 is 13 residues. Germline lookup yields CDR1 SGHNT and CDR2 YYREEE (reference sequence). V lost 4 bases and J lost 1, with 8 bases in between. CDR3 nucleotides: TGTGCCAGCAGCATCACAGAGAACACTGAAGCTTTCTTT. Translated, it gives CASSITENTEAFF. Looking up the rest from reference TRBV5-4 and TRBJ1-1 gives the full variable domain: ETGVTQSPTHLIKTRGQQVTLRCSSQSGHNTVSWYQQALGQGPQFIFQYYREEENGRGNFPPRFSGLQFPNYSSELNVNALELDDSALYLCASSITENTEAFFGQGTRLTVV.

The rearrangement uses TRBV6-6 and TRBJ1-2; D possibly corresponds to TRBD1 (6 bases). V shed 1 base and J shed 6 bases, with 12 bases lying between them. CDR3 length equals 14 residues. CDR1 and CDR2 (germline): MNHNY, SVGAGI (reference sequence). CDR3 sequence (DNA): TGTGCCAGCAGTTACTTAGGGGGGGGAGATGGCTACACCTTC. Translating it yields CASSYLGGGDGYTF.

This rearrangement joins TRBV6-5 to TRBJ1-2; tentative D call: TRBD1 (5 bases). Trimming took off 3 bases at V and 4 bases at J, with 12 bases between the two ends. Germline V gene sequence: CDR1 MNHEY, CDR2 SVGAGI. The CDR3 totals 14 residues. This CDR3 is CASSYRRVPYGYTF. Written as DNA, the CDR3 is TGTGCCAGCAGTTATCGCAGGGTGCCCTATGGCTACACCTTC.

V is TRBV29-1 and J is TRBJ2-7; 11 bases agree with TRBD2. The CDR3 spans 13 residues. In germline, CDR1 is SQVTM, CDR2 ANQGSEA. The V gene end was trimmed by 4 bases and the J gene end by 2 bases; junction bases not matched to a gene: 1. The CDR3 region has the DNA TGCAGCGTTGTACTAGCGGGAGCCTACGAGCAGTACTTC. It is translated as CSVVLAGAYEQYF.

The chain carries TRBV7-9 and TRBJ2-1; 14 positions match TRBD2. Per germline, CDR1 SEHNR and CDR2 FQNEAQ (reference sequence). The ends lost 5 bases at V and 8 bases at J; junction bases unmatched: 14. This CDR3 contains 18 residues. CDR3 region: CASSPVPGLAGGGDEQFF. As DNA, the CDR3 is TGTGCCAGCAGCCCTGTACCCGGACTAGCGGGAGGTGGGGATGAGCAGTTCTTC. Variable domain in full (rest from reference TRBV7-9 and TRBJ2-1): DTGVSQNPRHKITKRGQNVTFRCDPISEHNRLYWYRQTLGQGPEFLTYFQNEAQLEKSRLLSDRFSAERPKGSFSTLEIQRTEQGDSAMYLCASSPVPGLAGGGDEQFFGPGTRLTVL.

The genes are TRBV25-1 and TRBJ2-1; D not resolved. The germline CDR1 and CDR2 sequences are MGHDK and SYGVNS. CDR3 size: 13 residues. With 2 bases removed from V and 6 bases from J, the gap between germline ends came to 8 bases. This CDR3 is CASSERLTNEQFF. The CDR3 nucleotides read TGTGCCAGCAGTGAACGCCTAACCAATGAGCAGTTCTTC.

The V call is TRBV23-1, the J call TRBJ1-4; 8 bases agree with TRBD1. TRBV23-1 has ORF status, its function being uncertain. The trim removed 5 bases at V and 2 bases at J, leaving 4 bases unmatched. This CDR3 region has 15 residues. The CDR3 loop reads CASSSRQGTNEKLFF. The CDR3 nucleotides read TGCGCCAGCAGTTCCAGACAGGGGACTAATGAAAAACTGTTTTTT.

This clone was observed a few times. CDR3 bases: TGTGCCAGCAGCTTGGGACTCCTAACCGGGGAGCTGTTTTTT. Amino acids: CASSLGLLTGELFF. V gene TRBV5-4 combines with J gene TRBJ2-2; no reliable D call. Germline V gives CDR1 SGHNT, CDR2 YYREEE (reference sequence). This CDR3 comprises 14 residues. V was trimmed by 0 bases and J by 5 bases, leaving 8 bases between them.

The J gene is TRBJ2-7, the V gene TRBV28; TRBD1 matches 11 bases. Losses at the gene ends were 6 bases for V and 7 bases for J; bases not matched to a gene: 11. Germline-derived CDR1 and CDR2 are MDHEN and SYDVKM. The CDR3 totals 15 residues. The CDR3 protein is CASRDWTGGRWEQYF. Written as DNA, the CDR3 is TGTGCCAGCAGGGACTGGACAGGGGGCCGGTGGGAGCAGTACTTC.

For this clone: Other DNA sequences in this sample translate to the same CDR3. The chain links TRBV5-4 to TRBJ2-1, with 11 bases lining up with TRBD2. CDR3 length: 15 amino acids. Germline V gives CDR1 SGHNT, CDR2 YYREEE (reference sequence). The J segment lost 4 bases and the V segment lost 1 base, leaving 1 base of the junction unmatched. The CDR3 loop is CASSLLAGGYNEQFF. The CDR3 DNA follows: TGTGCCAGCAGCTTGCTAGCGGGGGGTTACAATGAGCAGTTCTTC.

This chain joins TRBV19 and TRBJ2-7; 9 nucleotides line up with TRBD1. After removal of 8 bases from V and 4 bases from J, the junction contained 6 bases not matched to a gene. Per the germline V gene, CDR1 is LNHDA and CDR2 is SQIVND (reference sequence). The CDR3 loop spans 13 amino acids. This CDR3 reads CASSDRGMYEQYF. The CDR3 coding sequence is TGTGCCAGTTCCGACAGGGGGATGTACGAGCAGTACTTC. The full variable domain, in which reference TRBV19 and TRBJ2-7 provide the parts outside the CDR3, is DGGITQSPKYLFRKEGQNVTLSCEQNLNHDAMYWYRQDPGQGLRLIYYSQIVNDFQKGDIAEGYSVSREKKESFPLTVTSAQKNPTAFYLCASSDRGMYEQYFGPGTRLTVT.

The rearrangement links TRBV7-9 to TRBJ2-4, with 7 bases identical to TRBD2. V trimming: 4 bases; J trimming: 2 bases; junction bases outside the gene matches: 5. From germline, CDR1 is SEHNR and CDR2 FQNEAQ (reference sequence). The CDR3 has 15 residues. The CDR3 nucleotides are TGTGCCAGCAGCTCGGGACTATCGACCAAAAACATTCAGTACTTC. Translated: CASSSGLSTKNIQYF.

The chain links TRBV28 to TRBJ2-7; D unclear. Per the germline V gene, CDR1 is MDHEN and CDR2 is SYDVKM. The V end was cut by 5 bases, the J end by 1 base, with 12 bases between. The CDR3 is 14 amino acids. This chain's CDR3 is CASSPRSLSYEQYF. DNA for the CDR3: TGTGCCAGCAGTCCCCGGAGTTTATCCTACGAGCAGTACTTC.

The CDR3 DNA is TGTGCCAGCCTCCGGGACAGGGGGCCTCGGAGAGAGACCCAGTACTTC. Translating it yields CASLRDRGPRRETQYF. This chain uses TRBV7-2 with TRBJ2-5; 12 nucleotides agree with TRBD1. This CDR3 spans 16 amino acids. The J segment lost 4 bases and the V segment lost 8 bases, leaving 11 bases of the junction unmatched. Germline V gene sequence: CDR1 SGHTA, CDR2 FQGNSA.

The count of this clone is one. V gene TRBV10-2 combines with J gene TRBJ2-1; 9 bases are a match to TRBD2. This CDR3 contains 16 residues. CDR1 and CDR2 from the germline V gene are WSHSY and SAAADI. The trim removed 0 bases at V and 8 bases at J, leaving 8 bases unmatched. CDR3 amino acids: CASSESMREGLDEQFF. CDR3 sequence (DNA): TGCGCCAGCAGTGAGTCGATGCGGGAGGGCCTGGATGAGCAGTTCTTC.

The chain is built from TRBV28 and TRBJ2-7, with 8 bases matching TRBD1. Trimming at V came to 7 bases and at J to 0 bases, leaving 11 bases not matched to a gene. This CDR3 is 16 amino acids long. CDR1 MDHEN and CDR2 SYDVKM come from the germline V gene. In DNA form, the CDR3 reads TGTGCCAGCACCCCTCGTCGGACAGGGTACTCCTACGAGCAGTACTTC. Its protein is CASTPRRTGYSYEQYF.